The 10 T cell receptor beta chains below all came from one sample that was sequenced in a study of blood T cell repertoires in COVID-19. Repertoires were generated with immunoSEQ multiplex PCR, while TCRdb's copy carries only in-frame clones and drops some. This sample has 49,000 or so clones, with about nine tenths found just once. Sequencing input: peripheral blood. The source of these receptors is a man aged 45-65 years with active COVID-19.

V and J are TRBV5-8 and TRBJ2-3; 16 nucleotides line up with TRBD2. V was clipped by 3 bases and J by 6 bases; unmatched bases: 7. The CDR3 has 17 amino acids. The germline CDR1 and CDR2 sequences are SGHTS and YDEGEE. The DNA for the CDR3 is TGTGCCAGCAGCTCAGGGACTAGCGGGAGGGCATGGGATACGCAGTATTTT. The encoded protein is CASSSGTSGRAWDTQYF.

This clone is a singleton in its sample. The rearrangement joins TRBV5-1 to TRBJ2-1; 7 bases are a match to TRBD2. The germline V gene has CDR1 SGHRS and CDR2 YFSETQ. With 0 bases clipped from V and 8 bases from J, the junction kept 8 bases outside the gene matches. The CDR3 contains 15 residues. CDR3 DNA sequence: TGCGCCAGCAGCTTGGGGACTAGGGCGCGGGATGAGCAGTTCTTC. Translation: CASSLGTRARDEQFF.

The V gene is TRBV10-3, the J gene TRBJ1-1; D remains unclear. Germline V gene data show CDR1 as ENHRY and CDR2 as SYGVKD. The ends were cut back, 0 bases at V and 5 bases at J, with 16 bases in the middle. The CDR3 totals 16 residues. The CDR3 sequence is CAISESWARGGTEAFF. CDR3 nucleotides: TGTGCCATCAGTGAGTCATGGGCCAGAGGAGGGACTGAAGCTTTCTTT.

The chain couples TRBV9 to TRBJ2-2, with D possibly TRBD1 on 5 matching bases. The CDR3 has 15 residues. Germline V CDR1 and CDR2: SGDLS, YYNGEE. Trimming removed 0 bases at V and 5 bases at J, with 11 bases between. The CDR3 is CASSVESGKTGELFF. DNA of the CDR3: TGTGCCAGCAGCGTAGAATCAGGGAAAACCGGGGAGCTGTTTTTT.

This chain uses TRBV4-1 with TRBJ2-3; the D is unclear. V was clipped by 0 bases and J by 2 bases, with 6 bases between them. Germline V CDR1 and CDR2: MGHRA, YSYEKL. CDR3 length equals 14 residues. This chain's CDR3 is CASSQDPLTDTQYF. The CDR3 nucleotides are TGCGCCAGCAGCCAAGATCCACTCACAGATACGCAGTATTTT.

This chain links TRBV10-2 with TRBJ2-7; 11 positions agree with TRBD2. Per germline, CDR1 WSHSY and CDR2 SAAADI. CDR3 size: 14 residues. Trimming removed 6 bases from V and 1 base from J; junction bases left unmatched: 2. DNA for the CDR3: TGCGCCAGCAGCCTAGCGGGAGGTTCCTACGAGCAGTACTTC. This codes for CASSLAGGSYEQYF.

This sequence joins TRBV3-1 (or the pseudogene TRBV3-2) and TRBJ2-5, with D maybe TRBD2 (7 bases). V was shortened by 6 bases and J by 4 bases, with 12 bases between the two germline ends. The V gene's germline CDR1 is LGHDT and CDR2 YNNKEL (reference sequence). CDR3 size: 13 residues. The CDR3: CASRGGARETQYF. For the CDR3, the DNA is TGTGCCAGCAGGGGGGGGGCGCGAGAGACCCAGTACTTC.

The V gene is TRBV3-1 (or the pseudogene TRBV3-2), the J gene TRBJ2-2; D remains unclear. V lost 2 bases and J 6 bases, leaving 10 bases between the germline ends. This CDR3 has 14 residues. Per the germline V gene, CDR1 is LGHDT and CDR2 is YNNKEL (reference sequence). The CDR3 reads CASSQHREAGELFF. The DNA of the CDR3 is TGTGCCAGCAGCCAACACCGAGAAGCCGGGGAGCTGTTTTTT.

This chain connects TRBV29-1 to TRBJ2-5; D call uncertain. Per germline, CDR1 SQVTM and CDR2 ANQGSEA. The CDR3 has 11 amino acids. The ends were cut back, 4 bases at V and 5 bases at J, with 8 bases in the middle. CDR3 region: CSVGPKETQYF. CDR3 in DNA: TGCAGCGTTGGGCCAAAGGAGACCCAGTACTTC.

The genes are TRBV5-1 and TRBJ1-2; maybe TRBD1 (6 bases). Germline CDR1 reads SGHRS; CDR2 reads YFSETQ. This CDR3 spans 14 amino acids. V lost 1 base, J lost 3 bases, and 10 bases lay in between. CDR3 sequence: CASSLQGQDYGYTF. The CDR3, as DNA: TGCGCCAGCAGCTTGCAGGGGCAGGACTATGGCTACACCTTC.